The 16 T cell receptor beta chains below were found in one sample sequenced in a study of cytomegalovirus exposure and HLA in healthy donors. Both 60 Vbeta primers and 13 Jbeta primers went into the PCR. Assay: immunoSEQ multiplex PCR; the TCRdb copy retains only in-frame clones and omits some. The sample has about 100,000 clones, and its top ten clones hold 5.5%. Sequences were obtained from PBMCs. The receptors were gathered from a girl under 18 in good health and CMV-seropositive.

The chain links TRBV5-1 to TRBJ1-5; possibly TRBD1 for D (5 bases). CDR1 is SGHRS, CDR2 YFSETQ, per germline. The CDR3 extends over 15 amino acids. Trimming shortened V by 5 bases and J by 3 bases, and 15 bases separated the two germline ends. CDR3 nucleotide sequence: TGCGCCAGCAGAGAGGACAATACCATCAATCAGCCCCAGCATTTT. It encodes CASREDNTINQPQHF.

The V call is TRBV12-5, the J call TRBJ2-5, with TRBD1 as a possible D gene (5 bases). This CDR3 comprises 11 residues. Trimming took off 4 bases at V and 5 bases at J, with 5 bases between the two ends. Germline CDR1 LGHNT, CDR2 FRNRAP. This CDR3 is CASGYRETQYF. In DNA form, the CDR3 reads TGTGCTAGTGGTTACAGGGAGACCCAGTACTTC.

CDR3 in amino acids: CASSYTSGGYNEQFF. The CDR3 DNA sequence: TGTGCCAGCAGCTACACTAGCGGGGGGTACAATGAGCAGTTCTTC. The rearrangement links TRBV9 to TRBJ2-1; 12 bases map to TRBD2. CDR3 length equals 15 residues. V lost 4 bases, J lost 4 bases, and 3 bases stayed unmatched. Germline V lookup: CDR1 SGDLS, CDR2 YYNGEE.

This sequence joins TRBV18 and TRBJ2-3, with TRBD1 matching over 7 bases. After removal of 0 bases from V and 0 bases from J, the junction contained 3 bases not matched to a gene. The CDR3 contains 16 residues. CDR1 KGHSH and CDR2 LQKENI come from the germline V gene. CDR3 amino acids: CASSPPRQGSTDTQYF. CDR3 coding DNA: TGTGCCAGCTCACCACCCCGACAGGGAAGCACAGATACGCAGTATTTT.

The chain links TRBV28 to TRBJ1-1; D remains ambiguous. V lost 6 bases and J 4 bases, leaving 21 bases between the germline ends. CDR1 and CDR2 (germline): MDHEN, SYDVKM. The CDR3 is made up of 16 amino acids. The chain's CDR3 is CASSLRGRRRGTEAFF. The CDR3 DNA reads as TGTGCCAGCAGCCTGCGCGGCCGACGGCGGGGCACTGAAGCTTTCTTT.

V usage is TRBV19 and J usage is TRBJ1-1; D is undetermined. V was pared by 5 bases and J by 0 bases, with 7 bases between. The germline CDR1 and CDR2 sequences are LNHDA and SQIVND (reference sequence). The CDR3 contains 13 residues. The CDR3 region is CASSRTVNTEAFF. CDR3 nucleotides: TGTGCCAGTAGTCGTACGGTGAACACTGAAGCTTTCTTT.

The J gene is TRBJ1-2, the V gene TRBV6-5, with TRBD1 as a possible D gene (6 bases). Germline-derived CDR1 and CDR2 are MNHEY and SVGAGI. With 7 bases removed from V and 3 bases from J, the gap between germline ends came to 15 bases. The CDR3 is made up of 14 amino acids. The CDR3 bases are TGTGCCAGCACCCGAGACAGGCTGGACTATGGCTACACCTTC. Its protein product is CASTRDRLDYGYTF.

The rearrangement links TRBV19 to TRBJ1-5; D remains ambiguous. Germline CDR1 and CDR2: LNHDA and SQIVND (reference sequence). Trimming took off 7 bases at V and 0 bases at J, with 22 bases between the two ends. CDR3 size: 18 residues. CDR3 amino acids: CASTFLLIDTYSNQPQHF. CDR3 nucleotide sequence: TGTGCCAGTACCTTCCTACTTATCGACACATATAGCAATCAGCCCCAGCATTTT.

The CDR3 reads CASSPRGGTEEGTEAFF. The DNA for the CDR3 is TGTGCCAGCAGCCCCCGGGGAGGGACGGAGGAGGGCACTGAAGCTTTCTTT. This sequence joins TRBV13 and TRBJ1-1, with TRBD1 as a possible D gene (5 bases). Trimming shortened V by 5 bases and J by 4 bases, and 23 bases separated the two germline ends. This CDR3 contains 17 residues. Germline CDR1 PRHDT, CDR2 FYEKMQ (reference sequence).

This rearrangement joins TRBV2 to TRBJ2-7; 8 bases align to TRBD2. The CDR3 totals 13 residues. CDR1 and CDR2 (germline): SNHLY, FYNNEI. Trimming at V came to 7 bases and at J to 3 bases, leaving 5 bases not matched to a gene. CDR3 residues: CASKTGGDYEQYV. As DNA, the CDR3 is TGTGCCAGCAAAACCGGGGGGGACTACGAGCAGTACGTC.

This chain connects TRBV4-2 to TRBJ1-4, with a weak D call TRBD1 (5 bases). The CDR3 consists of 12 residues. Per germline, CDR1 LGHNA and CDR2 YNFKEQ. V lost 3 bases to trimming and J lost 16 bases, with 15 bases between them. The CDR3 loop is CASSHPGGGRFF. In DNA form, the CDR3 reads TGTGCCAGCAGCCACCCTGGGGGGGGTCGGTTTTTT.

The rearrangement joins TRBV7-3 to TRBJ2-1, with TRBD2 identical over 11 bases. Germline loops: CDR1 SGHTA, CDR2 FQGTGA. The CDR3 contains 14 residues. With V trimmed by 5 bases and J by 6 bases, 3 bases remained unmatched. CDR3 in DNA: TGTGCCAGCAGCCCTAGCGGGGGGCGCAATGAGCAGTTCTTC. Translation gives CASSPSGGRNEQFF.

The chain uses TRBV30 and TRBJ1-1; D gene uncertain. The CDR3 has 11 residues. Per germline, CDR1 GTSNPN and CDR2 SVGIG (reference sequence). The germline V and J ends were trimmed by 3 bases and 2 bases, with 4 bases remaining between them. The chain's CDR3 is CAWSRNTEAFF. The CDR3 DNA sequence: TGTGCCTGGAGCAGAAACACTGAAGCTTTCTTT.

This chain connects TRBV6-1 to TRBJ1-1; TRBD1 matches at 8 bases. V lost 5 bases and J lost 4; bases outside the gene matches: 6. Looked up from germline, CDR1 is MNHNS and CDR2 is SASEGT. CDR3 size: 14 residues. CDR3 amino acids: CASSIQGGATEAFF. CDR3 nucleotide sequence: TGTGCCAGCAGTATACAGGGGGGGGCCACTGAAGCTTTCTTT.

The chain couples TRBV9 to TRBJ2-3; 8 nucleotides agree with TRBD2. The germline CDR1 and CDR2 sequences are SGDLS and YYNGEE. V dropped 4 bases and J dropped 4; count of bases not matched to a gene: 14. The CDR3 totals 17 residues. CDR3 amino acids: CASSPSGRGDVPDTQYF. CDR3 DNA sequence: TGTGCCAGCAGCCCGAGCGGGCGGGGGGACGTTCCAGATACGCAGTATTTT.

V gene TRBV5-1 combines with J gene TRBJ2-3, with a tentative D call TRBD2 (7 bases). The CDR3 length is 16 residues. The germline gives CDR1 SGHRS, CDR2 YFSETQ. V was shortened by 1 base and J by 5 bases, with 17 bases between the two germline ends. The CDR3: CASSLSGGGLGDTQYF. In DNA form, the CDR3 reads TGCGCCAGCAGCTTGAGTGGGGGGGGCCTGGGAGATACGCAGTATTTT.